These 25 T cell receptor beta chains share one sample of origin, sequenced in a study of shared clonotypes between healthy human individuals. This table comes from immunoSEQ multiplex PCR, and its TCRdb copy is limited to in-frame clones, with some not included. The data hold roughly 2,000,000 clones, with just over 90% observed a single time. Naive CD8 isolation took CD45RO-negative cells positively selected for CCR7 and excluded terminally differentiated effector memory CD45RA+ cells. The sample comprised naive CD8+ T cells from PBMCs. Source of these receptors: a man between 18 and 29 years old in good health. Some clones in this sample may be carry-over from other donors' samples.

The V call is TRBV19, the J call TRBJ1-1; no firm D call. Germline V gene sequence: CDR1 LNHDA, CDR2 SQIVND (reference sequence). The CDR3 runs to 12 residues. Trimming took off 10 bases at V and 0 bases at J, with 9 bases between the two ends. The DNA for the CDR3 is TGTGCCACTACGGATGTGAACACTGAAGCTTTCTTT. Encoded protein: CATTDVNTEAFF.

This clone was picked up one time. The J gene is TRBJ2-1, the V gene TRBV28, with 9 bases fitting TRBD2. Germline CDR1 and CDR2: MDHEN and SYDVKM. The CDR3 is 17 amino acids. V was clipped by 4 bases and J by 0 bases; unmatched bases: 7. In DNA, the CDR3 is TGTGCCAGCAGTTCCCCGACTAGCGGAAGCTCCTACAATGAGCAGTTCTTC. Protein: CASSSPTSGSSYNEQFF.

The gene calls are TRBV9 and TRBJ1-3; D is undetermined. This CDR3 comprises 20 residues. The germline gives CDR1 SGDLS, CDR2 YYNGEE. Trimming pared 0 bases from V and 0 bases from J, leaving 22 bases between. The CDR3 spells CASSVAVALSGRLSGNTIYF. The CDR3 coding sequence is TGTGCCAGCAGCGTAGCAGTAGCTTTGAGTGGACGGCTCTCTGGAAACACCATATATTTT.

On this clone: The identical CDR3 is also encoded by other nucleotide sequences in the sample. The rearrangement joins TRBV6-1 to TRBJ2-7; 7 nucleotides match TRBD1. CDR1 MNHNS and CDR2 SASEGT come from the germline V gene. Unmatched junction bases numbered 3, after V lost 1 base and J lost 3 bases. CDR3 length: 14 residues. The CDR3 region has the DNA TGTGCCAGCAGTGAAGGACAGGGTTACTACGAGCAGTACTTC. The encoded protein is CASSEGQGYYEQYF.

The chain combines TRBV6-5 with TRBJ2-7; possibly TRBD1 or TRBD2 for D (5 bases each). Trimming pared 1 base from V and 6 bases from J, leaving 10 bases between. Germline V gene data show CDR1 as MNHEY and CDR2 as SVGAGI. This CDR3 contains 13 residues. CDR3: CASSYLGESEQYF. The DNA for the CDR3 is TGTGCCAGCAGTTACTTGGGGGAGAGCGAGCAGTACTTC.

V and J are TRBV6-5 and TRBJ2-5; 11 bases map to TRBD2. The CDR3 covers 15 residues. J lost 4 bases, V lost 4 bases, and 5 bases had no gene match. Germline V CDR1 and CDR2: MNHEY, SVGAGI. The CDR3 coding sequence is TGTGCCAGCAGTTTTAGCGGGAGGGGGGTAGAGACCCAGTACTTC. Protein: CASSFSGRGVETQYF.

The chain carries TRBV7-9 and TRBJ2-1, with D possibly being TRBD1 (5 bases). Germline values: CDR1 SEHNR, CDR2 FQNEAQ (reference sequence). The V end lost 10 bases, the J end lost 3 bases, and 19 bases lay between the germline ends. The CDR3 has 15 amino acids. In nucleotides, the CDR3 is TGTGCCACTAAAAATAAGGGGATTCTCTACAATGAGCAGTTCTTC. It translates to CATKNKGILYNEQFF.

CDR3: CASSLPPLAAPGDTQYF. In DNA, the CDR3 is TGTGCCAGCAGCCTCCCCCCCCTAGCGGCTCCCGGGGATACGCAGTATTTT. The chain couples TRBV28 to TRBJ2-3; 7 bases match TRBD2. Germline CDR1 MDHEN, CDR2 SYDVKM. The CDR3 length is 17 residues. V dropped 6 bases and J dropped 6; count of bases not matched to a gene: 18.

This clone has only a few counts. The genes are TRBV19 and TRBJ1-5, with a possible D match to TRBD1 (6 bases). V lost 7 bases and J lost 5, with 21 bases in between. The CDR3 extends over 16 amino acids. Germline CDR1 and CDR2: LNHDA and SQIVND (reference sequence). In DNA, the CDR3 is TGTGCCAGTACCGAACACAGGGCACGGTCATATCAGCCCCAGCATTTT. Translated: CASTEHRARSYQPQHF. The whole variable domain, remainder taken from reference TRBV19 and TRBJ1-5, is DGGITQSPKYLFRKEGQNVTLSCEQNLNHDAMYWYRQDPGQGLRLIYYSQIVNDFQKGDIAEGYSVSREKKESFPLTVTSAQKNPTAFYLCASTEHRARSYQPQHFGDGTRLSIL.

The chain recombines TRBV5-6 with TRBJ2-7; 10 bases fit TRBD2. V shed 2 bases and J 2 bases; nucleotides not matched to a gene: 4. The CDR3 is 15 residues long. The germline CDR1 and CDR2 sequences are SGHDT and YYEEEE. The CDR3 bases are TGTGCCAGCAGCTTTGGTAGCGGGAGGACCTACGAGCAGTACTTC. Translating it yields CASSFGSGRTYEQYF.

This chain's CDR3 is CAISDSEPTLPTDTQYF. The DNA of the CDR3 is TGTGCCATCAGTGACTCGGAACCCACCCTCCCCACAGATACGCAGTATTTT. This chain connects TRBV10-3 to TRBJ2-3; D is uncertain. CDR3 length equals 17 residues. Trimming removed 3 bases at V and 2 bases at J, with 18 bases between. Germline CDR1 and CDR2: ENHRY and SYGVKD.

The CDR3 DNA is TGTGCCAGCAGTGGCAGGGCCCGGACTGCAACTAATGAAAAACTGTTTTTT. Amino acids: CASSGRARTATNEKLFF. The chain links TRBV6-1 to TRBJ1-4, with D perhaps TRBD1 (5 bases). Germline V gene data show CDR1 as MNHNS and CDR2 as SASEGT. This CDR3 comprises 17 residues. Trimming removed 4 bases from V and 0 bases from J, with 15 bases in between.

This clone was counted between two and nine times. This chain joins TRBV27 and TRBJ2-2; D is ambiguous. This CDR3 is 13 amino acids long. Trimming cost V 0 bases and J 7 bases, with 6 bases left between them. CDR1 is MNHEY, CDR2 SMNVEV, per germline (reference sequence). The CDR3: CASSLSKSGELFF. The CDR3 DNA is TGTGCCAGCAGTTTATCCAAGAGCGGGGAGCTGTTTTTT.

The chain links TRBV6-5 to TRBJ2-7; D gene uncertain. CDR1 is MNHEY, CDR2 SVGAGI, per germline. Trimming removed 0 bases at V and 0 bases at J, with 12 bases between. The CDR3 covers 16 residues. CDR3: CASSYSTGASSYEQYF. For the CDR3, the DNA is TGTGCCAGCAGTTACTCGACGGGTGCTAGCTCCTACGAGCAGTACTTC.

This rearrangement joins TRBV9 to TRBJ1-4; D call uncertain. This CDR3 is built from 12 residues. Deletions cut 0 bases from V and 11 bases from J, with 8 bases between. In germline, CDR1 is SGDLS, CDR2 YYNGEE. In nucleotides, the CDR3 is TGTGCCAGCAGCGTAGTGGAAGGGAAACTGTTTTTT. This codes for CASSVVEGKLFF. The full variable domain, with the rest looked up from reference TRBV9 and TRBJ1-4, is DSGVTQTPKHLITATGQRVTLRCSPRSGDLSVYWYQQSLDQGLQFLIQYYNGEERAKGNILERFSAQQFPDLHSELNLSSLELGDSALYFCASSVVEGKLFFGSGTQLSVL.

This chain links TRBV19 with TRBJ1-1; D gene ambiguous. This CDR3 region has 10 residues. Trimming took 5 bases from V and 11 from J, leaving 9 bases between them. The germline V gene has CDR1 LNHDA and CDR2 SQIVND (reference sequence). The CDR3 is CASSSSGAFF. The CDR3 DNA reads as TGTGCCAGTAGTTCCTCGGGGGCTTTCTTT.

The V gene is TRBV10-3, the J gene TRBJ2-2; no clear D. The CDR3 extends over 13 amino acids. The germline V gene encodes CDR1 ENHRY and CDR2 SYGVKD. The V and J ends lost 5 bases and 2 bases respectively, with 6 bases between them. CDR3 sequence: CAISIPNTGELFF. CDR3 DNA sequence: TGTGCCATCAGTATCCCTAACACCGGGGAGCTGTTTTTT.

This chain connects TRBV27 to TRBJ2-5, with D tentatively TRBD2 (7 bases). Germline CDR1 and CDR2: MNHEY and SMNVEV (reference sequence). Trimming pared 2 bases from V and 4 bases from J, leaving 17 bases between. The CDR3 sequence is 16 residues long. CDR3 in amino acids: CASSLLAGRGRETQYF. The CDR3 DNA follows: TGTGCCAGCAGTTTACTGGCGGGGCGGGGGCGAGAGACCCAGTACTTC.

V usage is TRBV28 and J usage is TRBJ2-1; 7 bases fit TRBD2. J was trimmed by 4 bases and V by 2 bases; bases with no gene match: 8. This CDR3 contains 16 residues. CDR1 and CDR2 from the germline V gene are MDHEN and SYDVKM. This CDR3 reads CASSLLLAESYNEQFF. The DNA of the CDR3 is TGTGCCAGCAGTTTACTCCTAGCGGAATCTTACAATGAGCAGTTCTTC.

The gene calls are TRBV30 and TRBJ2-1; D not resolved. Trimming removed 2 bases at V and 6 bases at J, with 8 bases between. Germline CDR1 is GTSNPN and CDR2 is SVGIG (reference sequence). The CDR3 is 12 residues long. The CDR3 sequence is CAWSLAPNEQFF. For the CDR3, the DNA is TGTGCCTGGAGTTTGGCTCCCAATGAGCAGTTCTTC.

To note about this clone: The identical CDR3 is also encoded by other nucleotide sequences in the sample. V usage is TRBV7-9 and J usage is TRBJ2-2; D not certain. The CDR3 is 10 residues long. V gave up 5 bases and J gave up 8 bases, with 3 bases separating them. Germline-derived CDR1 and CDR2 are SEHNR and FQNEAQ (reference sequence). The CDR3 protein is CASSPGELFF. As DNA, the CDR3 is TGTGCCAGCAGCCCGGGGGAGCTGTTTTTT.

Only one count was recorded for this clone. This chain joins TRBV28 and TRBJ2-3; 10 bases align to TRBD1. CDR1 is MDHEN and CDR2 is SYDVKM in the germline V gene. The V gene end was trimmed by 4 bases and the J gene end by 4 bases; junction bases not matched to a gene: 8. The CDR3 covers 16 residues. The CDR3 DNA sequence: TGTGCCAGCAGTTCGAGGGACAGGGGTGAAGCAGATACGCAGTATTTT. It specifies CASSSRDRGEADTQYF.

The V gene is TRBV5-3, the J gene TRBJ2-7, with TRBD2 matching over 9 bases. TRBV5-3 is classed as an ORF, of uncertain function. The CDR3 consists of 18 residues. The trim removed 1 base at V and 0 bases at J, leaving 11 bases unmatched. CDR3 nucleotides: TGTGCCAGAAGCTTGACAAAATGGGCTAGCGGGATCTCCTACGAGCAGTACTTC. It encodes CARSLTKWASGISYEQYF.

J is TRBJ2-7 and V is TRBV29-1; 9 bases match TRBD1. Germline V lookup: CDR1 SQVTM, CDR2 ANQGSEA. This CDR3 spans 15 amino acids. V was pared by 0 bases and J by 4 bases, with 7 bases of the junction left unmatched. Here the CDR3 reads CSVEETGTGIYEQYF. DNA for the CDR3: TGCAGCGTTGAAGAAACCGGGACAGGGATTTACGAGCAGTACTTC.

The chain has TRBV7-3 and TRBJ2-7, with unresolved D. The CDR3 runs to 15 residues. The V gene's germline CDR1 is SGHTA and CDR2 FQGTGA. Trimming left V 1 base short and J 2 bases short, with 12 bases between. The CDR3 region has the DNA TGTGCCAGCAGCTTAAGGCCAGGCCTTGCCTACGAGCAGTACTTC. It yields the protein CASSLRPGLAYEQYF.